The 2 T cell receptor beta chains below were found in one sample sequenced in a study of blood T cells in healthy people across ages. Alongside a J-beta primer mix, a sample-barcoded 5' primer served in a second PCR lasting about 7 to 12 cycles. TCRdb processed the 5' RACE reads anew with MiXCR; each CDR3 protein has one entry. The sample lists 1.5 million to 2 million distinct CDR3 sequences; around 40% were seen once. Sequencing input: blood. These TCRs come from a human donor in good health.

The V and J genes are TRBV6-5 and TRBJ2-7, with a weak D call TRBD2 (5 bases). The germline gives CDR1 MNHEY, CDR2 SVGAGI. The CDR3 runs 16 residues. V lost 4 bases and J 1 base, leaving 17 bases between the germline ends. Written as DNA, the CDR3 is TGTGCCAGCAGTTCATGGGAGTCGCCTTATTCCTACGAGCAGTACTTC. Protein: CASSSWESPYSYEQYF.

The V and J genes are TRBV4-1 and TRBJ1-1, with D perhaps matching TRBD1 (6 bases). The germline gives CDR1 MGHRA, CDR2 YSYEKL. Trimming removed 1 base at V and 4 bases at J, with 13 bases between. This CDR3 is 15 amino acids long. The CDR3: CASSQVGGQITEAFF. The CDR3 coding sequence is TGCGCCAGCAGCCAAGTAGGGGGTCAGATCACTGAAGCTTTCTTT.